A single sample is the source of the 25 T cell receptor beta chains below, sequenced in a study of T cell repertoires in cytomegalovirus infection. One entry per CDR3 protein results from TCRdb running MiXCR on the reads. The sample lists about 320,000 distinct CDR3 sequences, 9.5% seen once, with around 4.1% in the top ten. Sequenced input: PBMCs. The receptors here all came from a human donor in good health (CMV status not recorded). Some clones in this sample may be carry-over from other donors' samples.

V and J are TRBV7-9 and TRBJ2-3; D is possibly TRBD2 (5 bases). Trimming pared 3 bases from V and 2 bases from J, leaving 21 bases between. Germline loops: CDR1 SEHNR, CDR2 FQNEAQ (reference sequence). This CDR3 region has 18 residues. The CDR3 protein is CASSLAGSQRKITDTQYF. In nucleotides, the CDR3 is TGTGCCAGCAGCTTGGCGGGCTCGCAGCGGAAGATCACAGATACGCAGTATTTT.

This clonotype was detected a few times. The gene calls are TRBV6-2 or TRBV6-3 and TRBJ2-1; 9 positions match TRBD2. J lost 3 bases, V lost 4 bases, and 7 bases had no gene match. From germline, CDR1 is MNHEY and CDR2 SVGEGT. The length of the CDR3 is 16 residues. The CDR3 reads CASSFPLAGNYNEQFF. CDR3 DNA sequence: TGTGCCAGCAGTTTCCCTCTAGCGGGGAACTACAATGAGCAGTTCTTC.

V is TRBV19 and J is TRBJ2-1; a weak D match, TRBD1 (6 bases). Germline assignment: CDR1 LNHDA and CDR2 SQIVND (reference sequence). The V end was cut by 3 bases, the J end by 0 bases, with 24 bases between. The CDR3 length is 20 residues. The CDR3 coding sequence is TGTGCCAGTAGTATCCGACAGGCCGCTATCGTATCATTCTCCTACAATGAGCAGTTCTTC. Translation gives CASSIRQAAIVSFSYNEQFF.

This clonotype was seen ten or more times. The V and J genes are TRBV7-2 and TRBJ1-1; the match to TRBD1 covers 9 bases. The ends lost 5 bases at V and 12 bases at J; junction bases unmatched: 10. CDR1 and CDR2 from the germline V gene are SGHTA and FQGNSA. The CDR3 covers 13 residues. The CDR3 coding sequence is TGTGCCAGCAGCCGGGGGACAGGGATTAGATCTTTCTTT. Translated: CASSRGTGIRSFF. Combining the CDR3 with reference TRBV7-2 and TRBJ1-1 gives the whole variable domain GAGVSQSPSNKVTEKGKDVELRCDPISGHTALYWYRQSLGQGLEFLIYFQGNSAPDKSGLPSDRFSAERTGGSVSTLTIQRTQQEDSAVYLCASSRGTGIRSFFGQGTRLTVV.

The genes are TRBV4-2 and TRBJ2-7; TRBD1 matches 8 bases. The CDR3 length is 15 residues. Trimming took 3 bases from V and 3 from J; bases not matched to a gene: 7. Germline V gene sequence: CDR1 LGHNA, CDR2 YNFKEQ. As DNA, the CDR3 is TGTGCCAGCAGCCACGAAACGGGACAGGACTACGAGCAGTACTTC. Translation: CASSHETGQDYEQYF.

V and J are TRBV3-1 and TRBJ1-5; possible D gene TRBD1, 6 bases. Germline-derived CDR1 and CDR2 are LGHDT and YNNKEL (reference sequence). Trimming took off 8 bases at V and 0 bases at J, with 11 bases between the two ends. The CDR3 contains 14 residues. CDR3 sequence: CASATGFSNQPQHF. CDR3 DNA sequence: TGTGCCAGCGCGACAGGTTTTAGCAATCAGCCCCAGCATTTT.

This clonotype showed up just a few times. The chain couples TRBV19 to TRBJ2-3; D possibly matches TRBD1 or TRBD2 (5 bases each). Germline values: CDR1 LNHDA, CDR2 SQIVND (reference sequence). The CDR3 has 13 residues. Trimming left V 3 bases short and J 4 bases short, with 8 bases between. CDR3 in amino acids: CASSIPGPDTQYF. CDR3 coding DNA: TGTGCCAGTAGTATTCCGGGACCAGATACGCAGTATTTT.

There are many counts of this clonotype. This chain uses TRBV3-1 with TRBJ2-5; tentative D call: TRBD2 (6 bases). The CDR3 has 15 residues. The germline gives CDR1 LGHDT, CDR2 YNNKEL (reference sequence). The germline V and J ends were trimmed by 4 bases and 2 bases, with 14 bases remaining between them. The CDR3: CASSPRVGGQETQYF. The CDR3 DNA follows: TGTGCCAGCAGCCCGCGGGTGGGGGGTCAAGAGACCCAGTACTTC.

This clonotype was observed many times. The chain has TRBV5-6 and TRBJ2-7; unclear D gene. Deletions cut 2 bases from V and 4 bases from J, with 4 bases between. CDR1 SGHDT and CDR2 YYEEEE come from the germline V gene. The CDR3 loop spans 11 amino acids. The CDR3 reads CASSFQYEQYF. The DNA for the CDR3 is TGTGCCAGCAGCTTTCAGTACGAGCAGTACTTC. The entire variable domain, with the rest obtained from reference TRBV5-6 and TRBJ2-7, is as follows: DAGVTQSPTHLIKTRGQQVTLRCSPKSGHDTVSWYQQALGQGPQFIFQYYEEEERQRGNFPDRFSGHQFPNYSSELNVNALLLGDSALYLCASSFQYEQYFGPGTRLTVT.

As to this clonotype: One junction end does not reproduce the germline sequence, and a read error may be involved. CDR3 in DNA: TGTGCCAGCAGCTTGGAGGCAGGTCCACTCCAAATCGGAAACACCATATATTTT. Translated, it gives CASSLEAGPLQIGNTIYF. This rearrangement joins TRBV5-3 to TRBJ1-3; the D is unclear. TRBV5-3 qualifies as an ORF whose function is uncertain. This CDR3 comprises 18 residues.

This clonotype was detected ten times or more. The chain recombines TRBV6-2 or TRBV6-3 with TRBJ2-3; 7 bases line up with TRBD1. The length of the CDR3 is 14 residues. The J segment lost 4 bases and the V segment lost 5 bases, leaving 6 bases of the junction unmatched. Germline CDR1 reads MNHEY; CDR2 reads SVGEGT. CDR3: CASSPGTVSDTQYF. The CDR3 DNA is TGTGCCAGCAGTCCAGGGACAGTCTCAGATACGCAGTATTTT.

The J gene is TRBJ2-5, the V gene TRBV7-3, with 9 bases aligning to TRBD1. CDR1 and CDR2 from the germline V gene are SGHTA and FQGTGA. V shed 5 bases and J 9 bases; nucleotides not matched to a gene: 10. The CDR3 extends over 14 amino acids. The CDR3 spells CASSPDRGKKSQYF. CDR3 nucleotide sequence: TGTGCCAGCAGCCCGGACAGGGGAAAGAAGTCCCAGTACTTC. Complete variable domain (other parts from reference TRBV7-3 and TRBJ2-5): GAGVSQTPSNKVTEKGKYVELRCDPISGHTALYWYRQSLGQGPEFLIYFQGTGAADDSGLPNDRFFAVRPEGSVSTLKIQRTERGDSAVYLCASSPDRGKKSQYFGPGTRLLVL.

The chain combines TRBV20-1 with TRBJ1-5, with TRBD1 identical over 9 bases. J lost 3 bases, V lost 6 bases, and 15 bases had no gene match. The length of the CDR3 is 17 residues. Germline V gene lookup returns CDR1 DFQATT and CDR2 SNEGSKA (reference sequence). The CDR3 nucleotides are TGCAGTGCCGTAGTACTCGGGACAGGGACTATCAATCAGCCCCAGCATTTT. Its translation is CSAVVLGTGTINQPQHF.

This clonotype was counted a few times. The rearrangement links TRBV4-3 to TRBJ2-3, with a possible D match to TRBD2 (6 bases). The V and J ends lost 2 bases and 0 bases respectively, with 9 bases between them. Germline V gene lookup returns CDR1 LGHNA and CDR2 YSLEER. The CDR3 covers 15 residues. The CDR3 DNA reads as TGCGCCAGCAGCCAAACCGGGACTAGCACAGATACGCAGTATTTT. This sequence encodes CASSQTGTSTDTQYF.

CDR3 sequence reads: CASTKGGSRYEQYF. The CDR3 coding sequence is TGTGCCAGCACCAAGGGGGGGAGTCGTTACGAGCAGTACTTC. The chain uses TRBV28 and TRBJ2-7, with D tentatively TRBD2 (7 bases). The germline V gene encodes CDR1 MDHEN and CDR2 SYDVKM. There are 14 residues in the CDR3. V was clipped by 7 bases and J by 4 bases, with 17 bases between them.

This clonotype was seen only a few times. CDR3: CASTQSNEKLFF. Written as DNA, the CDR3 is TGTGCCAGCACCCAGTCCAATGAAAAACTGTTTTTT. The gene calls are TRBV28 and TRBJ1-4; D gene unclear. Trimming cost V 7 bases and J 5 bases, with 8 bases left between them. This CDR3 is 12 amino acids long. Germline CDR1 and CDR2: MDHEN and SYDVKM.

The chain couples TRBV28 to TRBJ2-1; 7 bases are a match to TRBD2. The trim removed 8 bases at V and 10 bases at J, leaving 8 bases unmatched. CDR3 size: 12 residues. Per germline, CDR1 MDHEN and CDR2 SYDVKM. The CDR3 DNA is TGTGCCAGCCAAACTACTAGCGACGAGCAGTTCTTC. Translating gives CASQTTSDEQFF.

The chain joins TRBV6-2 or TRBV6-3 to TRBJ1-1, with 10 nucleotides matching TRBD1. The V and J ends lost 5 bases and 5 bases, in that order; junction bases with no gene match: 5. Per germline, CDR1 MNHEY and CDR2 SVGEGT. The CDR3 runs to 14 residues. This CDR3 reads CASSGGTGVTEAFF. CDR3 in DNA: TGTGCCAGCAGTGGGGGGACAGGGGTTACTGAAGCTTTCTTT.

The chain combines TRBV5-4 with TRBJ2-7; 8 positions match TRBD2. Germline V CDR1 and CDR2: SGHNT, YYREEE (reference sequence). This CDR3 region has 16 residues. V shed 0 bases and J 6 bases; nucleotides not matched to a gene: 11. The CDR3 loop is CASSLAPAGAVGEQYF. In DNA form, the CDR3 reads TGTGCCAGCAGCTTGGCCCCAGCGGGAGCGGTGGGCGAGCAGTACTTC.

The rearrangement uses TRBV11-2 and TRBJ2-6, with 8 bases that match TRBD1. The CDR3 contains 16 residues. The ends lost 5 bases at V and 4 bases at J; junction bases unmatched: 7. The germline gives CDR1 SGHAT, CDR2 FQNNGV. CDR3 amino acids: CASSTFRGRGANVLTF. The CDR3 DNA sequence: TGTGCCAGCAGCACCTTCAGGGGGCGCGGGGCCAACGTCCTGACTTTC.

V and J are TRBV27 and TRBJ2-5, with 10 positions matching TRBD2. The CDR3 loop spans 15 amino acids. Trimming took 5 bases from V and 4 from J; bases not matched to a gene: 7. Germline loops: CDR1 MNHEY, CDR2 SMNVEV (reference sequence). The CDR3 here is CASSVILAGIETQYF. The CDR3 DNA is TGTGCCAGCAGTGTAATACTAGCGGGGATAGAGACCCAGTACTTC.

This clonotype has just a few counts. CDR3 sequence (DNA): TGTGCCAGCAACTTTCGGACAGAACGAAACACTGAAGCTTTCTTT. Its protein product is CASNFRTERNTEAFF. The chain employs TRBV28 and TRBJ1-1; D possibly corresponds to TRBD1 (6 bases). This CDR3 is 15 amino acids long. CDR1 is MDHEN and CDR2 is SYDVKM in the germline V gene. Trimming left V 7 bases short and J 2 bases short, with 17 bases between.

The sample holds a few counts of this clonotype. V gene TRBV2 combines with J gene TRBJ2-6, with TRBD2 matching 14 bases. The CDR3 is made up of 20 amino acids. In germline, CDR1 is SNHLY, CDR2 FYNNEI. The J segment lost 0 bases and the V segment lost 6 bases, leaving 10 bases of the junction unmatched. The CDR3: CASSLGLAGATRSGANVLTF. The CDR3 DNA is TGTGCCAGCAGCTTGGGACTAGCGGGAGCAACCCGCTCTGGGGCCAACGTCCTGACTTTC.

This clonotype was counted at least ten times. The J gene is TRBJ2-1, the V gene TRBV12-3 or TRBV12-4; TRBD1 aligns across 7 bases. J lost 9 bases, V lost 5 bases, and 4 bases had no gene match. There are 12 residues in the CDR3. Here the CDR3 DNA reads TGTGCCAGCAGTCACCGACAGGGTGAGCAGTTCTTC. It encodes CASSHRQGEQFF.

This clonotype was seen more than once but under ten times. The V gene is TRBV20-1, the J gene TRBJ2-1; TRBD2 matches 9 bases. From germline, CDR1 is DFQATT and CDR2 SNEGSKA (reference sequence). With V trimmed by 7 bases and J by 6 bases, 13 bases remained unmatched. The CDR3 runs 15 residues. CDR3 in DNA: TGCAGTGTTCCCTTTTGGCGGGAGGGGGCCAATGAGCAGTTCTTC. This encodes CSVPFWREGANEQFF.